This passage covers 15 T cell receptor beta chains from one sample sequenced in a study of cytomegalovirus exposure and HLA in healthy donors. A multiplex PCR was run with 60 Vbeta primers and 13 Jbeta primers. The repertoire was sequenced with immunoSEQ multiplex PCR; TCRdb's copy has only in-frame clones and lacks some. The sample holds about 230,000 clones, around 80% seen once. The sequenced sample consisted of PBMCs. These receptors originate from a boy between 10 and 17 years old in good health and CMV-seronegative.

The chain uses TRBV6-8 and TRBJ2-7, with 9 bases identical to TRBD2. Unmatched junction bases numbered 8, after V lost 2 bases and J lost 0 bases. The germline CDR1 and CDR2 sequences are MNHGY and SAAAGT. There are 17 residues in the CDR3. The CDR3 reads CASSYMASGIFSYEQYF. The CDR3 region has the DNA TGTGCCAGCAGTTACATGGCTAGCGGGATATTCTCCTACGAGCAGTACTTC.

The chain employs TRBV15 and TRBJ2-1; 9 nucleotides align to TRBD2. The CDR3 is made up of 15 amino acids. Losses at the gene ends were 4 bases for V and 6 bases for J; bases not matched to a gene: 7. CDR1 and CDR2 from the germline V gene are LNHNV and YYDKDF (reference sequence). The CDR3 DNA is TGTGCCACCAGCATCGGTAGCGGGGGAGGCAATGAGCAGTTCTTC. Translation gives CATSIGSGGGNEQFF.

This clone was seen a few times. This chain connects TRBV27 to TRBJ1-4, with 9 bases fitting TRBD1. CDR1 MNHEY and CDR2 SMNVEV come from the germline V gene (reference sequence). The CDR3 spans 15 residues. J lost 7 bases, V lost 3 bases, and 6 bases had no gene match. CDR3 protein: CASSFKDRGLEKLFF. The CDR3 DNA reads TGTGCCAGCAGTTTTAAGGACAGGGGCCTTGAAAAACTGTTTTTT.

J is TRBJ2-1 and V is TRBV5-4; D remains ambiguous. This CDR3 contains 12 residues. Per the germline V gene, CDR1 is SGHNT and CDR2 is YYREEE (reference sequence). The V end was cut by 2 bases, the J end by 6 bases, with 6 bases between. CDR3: CASSFYGNEQFF. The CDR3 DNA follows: TGTGCCAGCAGCTTTTACGGCAATGAGCAGTTCTTC.

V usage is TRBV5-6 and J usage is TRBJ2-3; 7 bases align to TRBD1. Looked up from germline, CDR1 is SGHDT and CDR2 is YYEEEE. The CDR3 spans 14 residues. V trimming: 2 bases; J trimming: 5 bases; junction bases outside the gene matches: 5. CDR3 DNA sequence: TGTGCCAGCAGCTTAAGGGGGCGCGGAGATACGCAGTATTTT. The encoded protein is CASSLRGRGDTQYF.

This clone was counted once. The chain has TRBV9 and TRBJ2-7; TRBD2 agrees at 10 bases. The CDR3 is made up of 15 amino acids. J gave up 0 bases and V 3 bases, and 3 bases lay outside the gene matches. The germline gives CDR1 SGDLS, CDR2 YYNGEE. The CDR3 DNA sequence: TGTGCCAGCAGCGCCGGGACTAGCGCCTCCTACGAGCAGTACTTC. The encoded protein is CASSAGTSASYEQYF.

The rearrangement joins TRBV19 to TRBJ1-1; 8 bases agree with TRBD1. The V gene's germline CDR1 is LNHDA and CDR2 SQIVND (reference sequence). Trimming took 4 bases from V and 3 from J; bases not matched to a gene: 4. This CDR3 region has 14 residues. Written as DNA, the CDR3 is TGTGCCAGTAGTAGACAGGGGAGGGACACTGAAGCTTTCTTT. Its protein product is CASSRQGRDTEAFF.

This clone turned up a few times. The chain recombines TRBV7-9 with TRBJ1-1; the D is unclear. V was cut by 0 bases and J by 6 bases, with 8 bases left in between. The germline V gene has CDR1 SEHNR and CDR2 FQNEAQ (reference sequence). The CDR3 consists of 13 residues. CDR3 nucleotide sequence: TGTGCCAGCAGCTTAGCGATCCGGTCTGAAGCTTTCTTT. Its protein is CASSLAIRSEAFF.

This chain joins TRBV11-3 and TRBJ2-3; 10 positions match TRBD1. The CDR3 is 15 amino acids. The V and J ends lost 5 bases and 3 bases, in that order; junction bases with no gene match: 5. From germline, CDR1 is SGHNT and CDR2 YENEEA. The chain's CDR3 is CASSTRTGGTDTQYF. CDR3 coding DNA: TGTGCCAGCAGCACCAGGACAGGGGGAACAGATACGCAGTATTTT.

The CDR3 loop is CASSLLGLSSYNEQFF. In DNA form, the CDR3 reads TGTGCCAGCAGTTTGTTAGGACTCAGCTCCTACAATGAGCAGTTCTTC. The V and J genes are TRBV28 and TRBJ2-1, with D tentatively TRBD2 (5 bases). With 3 bases removed from V and 0 bases from J, the gap between germline ends came to 12 bases. CDR3 length: 16 amino acids. Germline V gene lookup returns CDR1 MDHEN and CDR2 SYDVKM.

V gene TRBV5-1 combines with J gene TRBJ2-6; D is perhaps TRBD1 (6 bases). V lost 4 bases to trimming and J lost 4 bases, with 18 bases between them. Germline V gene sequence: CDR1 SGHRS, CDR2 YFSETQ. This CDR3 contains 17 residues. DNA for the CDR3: TGCGCCAGCAGCCTGTCCCGGGACATGGTGGGGGCCAACGTCCTGACTTTC. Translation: CASSLSRDMVGANVLTF.

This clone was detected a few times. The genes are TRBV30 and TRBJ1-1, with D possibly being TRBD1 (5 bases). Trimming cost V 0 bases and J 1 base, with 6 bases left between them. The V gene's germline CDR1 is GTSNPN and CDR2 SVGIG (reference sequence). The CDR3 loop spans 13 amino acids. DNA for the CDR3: TGTGCCTGGAGTGTAAGGGGGAACACTGAAGCTTTCTTT. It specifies CAWSVRGNTEAFF.

Here the CDR3 reads CASSPTGGRSEQYF. The CDR3 coding sequence is TGTGCCAGCTCACCAACAGGGGGCAGGAGCGAGCAGTACTTC. The chain couples TRBV18 to TRBJ2-7, with TRBD1 identical over 9 bases. The CDR3 contains 14 residues. The germline gives CDR1 KGHSH, CDR2 LQKENI. V gave up 2 bases and J gave up 6 bases; unmatched junction bases: 5. The whole variable domain, filled in from reference TRBV18 and TRBJ2-7, reads NAGVMQNPRHLVRRRGQEARLRCSPMKGHSHVYWYRQLPEEGLKFMVYLQKENIIDESGMPKERFSAEFPKEGPSILRIQQVVRGDSAAYFCASSPTGGRSEQYFGPGTRLTVT.

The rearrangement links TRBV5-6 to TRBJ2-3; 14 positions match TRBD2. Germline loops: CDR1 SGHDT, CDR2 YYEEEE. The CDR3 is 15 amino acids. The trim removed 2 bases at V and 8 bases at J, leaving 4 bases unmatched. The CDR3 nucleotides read TGTGCCAGCAGCTTCGTCGGGACTAGCGGGGGTACGCAGTATTTT. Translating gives CASSFVGTSGGTQYF.

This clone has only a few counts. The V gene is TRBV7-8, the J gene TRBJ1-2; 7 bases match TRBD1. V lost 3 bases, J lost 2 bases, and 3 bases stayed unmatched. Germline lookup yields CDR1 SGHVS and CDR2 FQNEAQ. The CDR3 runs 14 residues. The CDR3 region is CASSFTGVNYGYTF. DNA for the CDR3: TGTGCCAGCAGCTTTACAGGGGTGAACTATGGCTACACCTTC.